A single sample gave rise to the 12 T cell receptor beta chains below, sequenced in a study of CD8+ T cells in alopecia areata. Treatment noted: oral pan-JAK inhibitor, 5-10 mg twice daily. After isolation, RNA underwent reverse transcription to generate cDNA as the sequencing template. Sequenced by immunoSEQ multiplex PCR; TCRdb stores in-frame clones only, minus some. The sample includes approximately 200,000 clones, 55% to 70% of them seen just once. Sequenced material: CD4+ T cells sorted from blood, taken at week 24, from a patient treated with tofacitinib. The receptor source for this set is a human donor with alopecia areata.

The rearrangement uses TRBV2 and TRBJ1-2; a weak D match, TRBD1 (6 bases). V lost 4 bases to trimming and J lost 5 bases, with 11 bases between them. The germline CDR1 and CDR2 sequences are SNHLY and FYNNEI. The CDR3 length is 13 residues. The CDR3: CASSADRRYGYTF. CDR3 coding DNA: TGTGCCAGCAGTGCCGACAGGCGGTATGGCTACACCTTC.

The genes are TRBV5-4 and TRBJ1-1; perhaps TRBD1 as D (6 bases). The V gene's germline CDR1 is SGHNT and CDR2 YYREEE (reference sequence). V lost 4 bases to trimming and J lost 10 bases, with 17 bases between them. The CDR3 is 13 residues long. CDR3 region: CASSATGMGRAFF. The CDR3 DNA reads as TGTGCCAGCAGCGCTACAGGGATGGGTAGAGCTTTCTTT.

This clone has more than one count but fewer than ten. The chain employs TRBV30 and TRBJ1-5, with a possible D match to TRBD1 (6 bases). V lost 7 bases to trimming and J lost 3 bases, with 13 bases between them. Per the germline V gene, CDR1 is GTSNPN and CDR2 is SVGIG (reference sequence). This CDR3 has 13 amino acids. Here the CDR3 DNA reads TGTGCCTACTACAGGGAGGTCAATCAGCCCCAGCATTTT. The encoded protein is CAYYREVNQPQHF.

The chain uses TRBV2 and TRBJ2-3; D gene unclear. Germline-derived CDR1 and CDR2 are SNHLY and FYNNEI. The V gene lost 6 bases and the J gene lost 2 bases, with 0 bases spanning the gap. CDR3 length: 10 amino acids. The DNA of the CDR3 is TGTGCCAGCAGCACAGATACGCAGTATTTT. Protein product: CASSTDTQYF.

The gene calls are TRBV5-1 and TRBJ1-4, with 10 bases identical to TRBD1. In germline, CDR1 is SGHRS, CDR2 YFSETQ. The CDR3 covers 15 residues. V trimming: 0 bases; J trimming: 8 bases; junction bases outside the gene matches: 4. The CDR3 is CASSLAGTGEEKLFF. DNA of the CDR3: TGCGCCAGCAGCTTGGCCGGGACAGGGGAAGAAAAACTGTTTTTT. Full variable domain (remainder filled in from reference TRBV5-1 and TRBJ1-4): KAGVTQTPRYLIKTRGQQVTLSCSPISGHRSVSWYQQTPGQGLQFLFEYFSETQRNKGNFPGRFSGRQFSNSRSEMNVSTLELGDSALYLCASSLAGTGEEKLFFGSGTQLSVL.

The gene calls are TRBV30 and TRBJ1-2; weak D call: TRBD1 (5 bases). This CDR3 has 14 residues. CDR1 and CDR2 (germline): GTSNPN, SVGIG (reference sequence). V was trimmed by 2 bases and J by 8 bases, leaving 18 bases between them. CDR3: CAWSPQSGWKGYTF. The CDR3 nucleotides are TGTGCCTGGAGTCCCCAATCAGGGTGGAAAGGCTACACCTTC.

The chain is built from TRBV4-3 and TRBJ1-5; D remains unclear. V gave up 0 bases and J gave up 7 bases, with 7 bases separating them. This CDR3 region has 13 residues. Germline lookup yields CDR1 LGHNA and CDR2 YSLEER. The CDR3 spells CASSQDRLQPQHF. CDR3 DNA: TGCGCCAGCAGCCAAGATAGATTACAGCCCCAGCATTTT.

The chain links TRBV7-9 to TRBJ2-1; no firm D call. The CDR3 spans 14 residues. Per germline, CDR1 SEHNR and CDR2 FQNEAQ (reference sequence). Trimming removed 5 bases at V and 6 bases at J, with 14 bases between. CDR3 DNA: TGTGCCAGCAGCCAGCCTGGCCGTAGCAATGAGCAGTTCTTC. Protein product: CASSQPGRSNEQFF.

The chain joins TRBV27 to TRBJ1-4; no reliable D call. V was pared by 6 bases and J by 0 bases, with 14 bases between. The CDR3 totals 16 residues. Germline lookup yields CDR1 MNHEY and CDR2 SMNVEV (reference sequence). CDR3 protein: CASRGGIAATNEKLFF. In DNA form, the CDR3 reads TGTGCCAGCAGAGGAGGGATAGCGGCAACTAATGAAAAACTGTTTTTT.

The gene calls are TRBV13 and TRBJ2-5; no definite D call. Germline values: CDR1 PRHDT, CDR2 FYEKMQ (reference sequence). The V end lost 1 base, the J end lost 4 bases, and 4 bases lay between the germline ends. The CDR3 totals 12 residues. Written as DNA, the CDR3 is TGTGCCAGCAGCTTAGCTAGAGAGACCCAGTACTTC. It encodes CASSLARETQYF.

The rearrangement uses TRBV9 and TRBJ1-1; 7 bases align to TRBD1. This CDR3 is 16 amino acids long. J lost 1 base, V lost 1 base, and 7 bases had no gene match. CDR1 SGDLS and CDR2 YYNGEE come from the germline V gene. CDR3: CASSVRGGITNTEAFF. CDR3 nucleotides: TGTGCCAGCAGCGTAAGAGGGGGCATCACGAACACTGAAGCTTTCTTT.

A note on this clone: At one end the junction does not follow the germline gene, possibly because of a read error. The chain couples TRBV10-3 to TRBJ1-2, with unresolved D. Germline V gives CDR1 ENHRY, CDR2 SYGVKD. The CDR3 length is 13 residues. CDR3 in DNA: TGTGCCAGCAGTTCCTCCGGGGACTATGGCTACACCTTC. Protein: CASSSSGDYGYTF.